The rows below give T cell receptor beta chains drawn from one sample of a study of shared clonotypes between healthy human individuals. TCRdb's copy holds only in-frame clones and misses some; the assay was immunoSEQ multiplex PCR. Among more than 150,000 clones listed, 60% to 75% were seen once. The material sequenced was memory CD4+ T cells sorted from blood. The receptors come from a man in his thirties or forties in good health. Each CDR3 is given with its conserved first and last residue. Each record gives: J gene, V gene, D gene, clone size, CDR3 protein, CDR3 DNA. A D gene is named only where the DNA matches it firmly. Where a row states a size, it is once, few, many or the class of an expanded clone; other rows omit it.

j_gene: TRBJ2-7
v_gene: TRBV11-2
d_gene: -
abundance: -
CDR3aa: CASSPLGVAGPKYF
CDR3nt: TGTGCCAGCAGTCCCCTAGGGGTGGCAGGGCCAAAGTACTTC

j_gene: TRBJ2-1
v_gene: TRBV11-2
d_gene: -
abundance: -
CDR3aa: CASSYWLASSYNEQFF
CDR3nt: TGTGCCAGCAGCTACTGGCTAGCGAGCTCCTACAATGAGCAGTTCTTC

j_gene: TRBJ2-7
v_gene: TRBV11-3
d_gene: TRBD1
abundance: -
CDR3aa: CASSLVTGGEQYF
CDR3nt: TGTGCCAGCAGCTTAGTCACAGGGGGCGAGCAGTACTTC

j_gene: TRBJ2-7
v_gene: TRBV4-1
d_gene: -
abundance: -
CDR3aa: CASSRQIESSYEQYF
CDR3nt: TGCGCCAGCAGCAGACAGATAGAATCCTCCTACGAGCAGTACTTC

j_gene: TRBJ2-3
v_gene: TRBV10-3
d_gene: TRBD2
abundance: -
CDR3aa: CAISPAGGVGDTQYF
CDR3nt: TGTGCCATCAGCCCAGCGGGAGGGGTGGGAGATACGCAGTATTTT

j_gene: TRBJ1-2
v_gene: TRBV5-4
d_gene: -
abundance: few
CDR3aa: CASSIQDRLSKGYTF
CDR3nt: TGTGCCAGCAGCATCCAGGACAGATTAAGCAAGGGCTACACCTTC

j_gene: TRBJ2-5
v_gene: TRBV12-5
d_gene: TRBD2
abundance: few
CDR3aa: CASSPGTPGGTQYF
CDR3nt: TGTGCTAGTTCCCCTGGGACTCCGGGAGGAACCCAGTACTTC

j_gene: TRBJ1-5
v_gene: TRBV30
d_gene: -
abundance: -
CDR3aa: CAWSVQGDIPNQPQHF
CDR3nt: TGTGCCTGGAGTGTACAGGGTGACATCCCCAATCAGCCCCAGCATTTT

j_gene: TRBJ2-7
v_gene: TRBV7-2
d_gene: -
abundance: few
CDR3aa: CASSLVASSYEQYF
CDR3nt: TGTGCCAGCAGCTTAGTCGCTAGCTCTTACGAGCAGTACTTC

j_gene: TRBJ1-1
v_gene: TRBV6-5
d_gene: -
abundance: -
CDR3aa: CASSRTQGSNTEAFF
CDR3nt: TGTGCCAGCTCTAGAACCCAGGGGAGTAACACTGAAGCTTTCTTT

j_gene: TRBJ2-7
v_gene: TRBV6-1
d_gene: TRBD1
abundance: -
CDR3aa: CASVGQGTLYEQYF
CDR3nt: TGTGCCAGCGTGGGACAGGGAACCCTCTACGAGCAGTACTTC

j_gene: TRBJ2-7
v_gene: TRBV6-1
d_gene: -
abundance: few
CDR3aa: CASRLTGDEQYF
CDR3nt: TGTGCCAGCAGACTAACCGGGGACGAGCAGTACTTC

j_gene: TRBJ1-2
v_gene: TRBV28
d_gene: TRBD1
abundance: -
CDR3aa: CATGAGGGGYTF
CDR3nt: TGTGCTACCGGGGCAGGGGGTGGAGGCTACACCTTC

j_gene: TRBJ2-4
v_gene: TRBV18
d_gene: -
abundance: -
CDR3aa: CASSLDSGVASKNIQYF
CDR3nt: TGTGCCAGCTCACTCGACAGTGGGGTGGCGTCCAAAAACATTCAGTACTTC

j_gene: TRBJ1-1
v_gene: TRBV9
d_gene: -
abundance: -
CDR3aa: CASSASTGRRNTEAFF
CDR3nt: TGTGCCAGCAGCGCATCCACAGGGAGACGGAACACTGAAGCTTTCTTT

j_gene: TRBJ2-7
v_gene: TRBV18
d_gene: TRBD1
abundance: -
CDR3aa: CASSPLRTGSQSEQYF
CDR3nt: TGTGCCAGCTCACCACTCCGGACAGGGAGTCAATCCGAGCAGTACTTC

j_gene: TRBJ1-3
v_gene: TRBV5-1
d_gene: -
abundance: -
CDR3aa: CASGLEGGNTIYF
CDR3nt: TGCGCCAGCGGCCTCGAGGGTGGAAACACCATATATTTT

j_gene: TRBJ2-7
v_gene: TRBV18
d_gene: TRBD1
abundance: -
CDR3aa: CASSAGTAPYEQYF
CDR3nt: TGTGCCAGCTCGGCCGGGACAGCGCCCTACGAGCAGTACTTC

j_gene: TRBJ2-5
v_gene: TRBV7-8
d_gene: TRBD2
abundance: -
CDR3aa: CASSFPPGGTQYF
CDR3nt: TGTGCCAGCAGCTTCCCTCCGGGAGGGACCCAGTACTTC

j_gene: TRBJ2-7
v_gene: TRBV5-1
d_gene: -
abundance: -
CDR3aa: CASSLEGSAYEQYF
CDR3nt: TGCGCCAGCAGCTTGGAAGGGTCCGCCTACGAGCAGTACTTC

j_gene: TRBJ1-5
v_gene: TRBV27
d_gene: TRBD1
abundance: few
CDR3aa: CATSSGQVSQPQHF
CDR3nt: TGTGCCACTTCTTCGGGACAGGTCAGTCAGCCCCAGCATTTT

j_gene: TRBJ2-7
v_gene: TRBV10-2
d_gene: -
abundance: -
CDR3aa: CASSESARGHEQYF
CDR3nt: TGCGCCAGCAGTGAGTCGGCGAGGGGCCACGAGCAGTACTTC

j_gene: TRBJ2-1
v_gene: TRBV7-3
d_gene: TRBD2
abundance: -
CDR3aa: CASSLTPGSSGSSNEQFF
CDR3nt: TGTGCCAGCAGCTTAACGCCTGGGTCGAGCGGGAGTTCCAATGAGCAGTTCTTC

j_gene: TRBJ1-2
v_gene: TRBV11-2
d_gene: -
abundance: -
CDR3aa: CASSLDGYGYTF
CDR3nt: TGTGCCAGCAGCTTAGACGGGTATGGCTACACCTTC

j_gene: TRBJ2-3
v_gene: TRBV14
d_gene: TRBD1
abundance: -
CDR3aa: CASSPWDSSTDTQYF
CDR3nt: TGTGCCAGCAGCCCGTGGGACAGCAGCACAGATACGCAGTATTTT

j_gene: TRBJ2-1
v_gene: TRBV25-1
d_gene: TRBD2
abundance: -
CDR3aa: CASSVPGLSQFF
CDR3nt: TGTGCCAGCAGTGTGCCGGGACTATCCCAGTTCTTC

j_gene: TRBJ1-2
v_gene: TRBV5-4
d_gene: TRBD1
abundance: -
CDR3aa: CASSSDRGYGYTF
CDR3nt: TGTGCCAGCAGCTCCGACAGGGGCTATGGCTACACCTTC

j_gene: TRBJ2-7
v_gene: TRBV25-1
d_gene: TRBD2
abundance: -
CDR3aa: CASSAGLRSYEQYF
CDR3nt: TGTGCCAGCAGTGCGGGACTAAGGAGCTACGAGCAGTACTTC

j_gene: TRBJ2-7
v_gene: TRBV7-8
d_gene: TRBD1
abundance: few
CDR3aa: CASSLRPQGAQPYEQYF
CDR3nt: TGTGCCAGCAGCCTACGCCCACAGGGGGCCCAACCCTACGAGCAGTACTTC

j_gene: TRBJ2-7
v_gene: TRBV28
d_gene: -
abundance: -
CDR3aa: CASRGTPSGGLEQYF
CDR3nt: TGTGCCAGCAGAGGGACCCCGTCAGGGGGACTCGAGCAGTACTTC

j_gene: TRBJ2-4
v_gene: TRBV18
d_gene: TRBD1
abundance: -
CDR3aa: CASSSTGDGNIQYF
CDR3nt: TGTGCCAGCTCCTCAACAGGGGACGGAAACATTCAGTACTTC

j_gene: TRBJ1-2
v_gene: TRBV6-1
d_gene: TRBD1
abundance: -
CDR3aa: CASSPGGGNGGYTF
CDR3nt: TGTGCCAGCAGCCCAGGGGGCGGGAACGGTGGCTACACCTTC

j_gene: TRBJ2-2
v_gene: TRBV6-1
d_gene: -
abundance: once
CDR3aa: CASRRDRDTGELFF
CDR3nt: TGTGCCAGCAGGCGGGACAGAGACACCGGGGAGCTGTTTTTT

j_gene: TRBJ2-1
v_gene: TRBV6-4
d_gene: TRBD2
abundance: -
CDR3aa: CASSPSGGTDEQFF
CDR3nt: TGTGCCAGCAGCCCAAGCGGGGGCACGGATGAGCAGTTCTTC

j_gene: TRBJ1-2
v_gene: TRBV30
d_gene: TRBD1
abundance: -
CDR3aa: CAWSVTGVFGYTF
CDR3nt: TGTGCCTGGAGTGTAACAGGGGTTTTTGGCTACACCTTC

j_gene: TRBJ2-5
v_gene: TRBV5-1
d_gene: -
abundance: few
CDR3aa: CASSLATEGDSQYF
CDR3nt: TGCGCCAGCAGCTTGGCGACAGAGGGTGATTCCCAGTACTTC

j_gene: TRBJ1-2
v_gene: TRBV28
d_gene: -
abundance: -
CDR3aa: CASSRNYGYTF
CDR3nt: TGTGCCAGCAGCCGAAACTATGGCTACACCTTC

j_gene: TRBJ1-1
v_gene: TRBV29-1
d_gene: -
abundance: once
CDR3aa: CSVSPGDTEAFF
CDR3nt: TGCAGCGTTTCGCCTGGGGACACTGAAGCTTTCTTT

j_gene: TRBJ2-1
v_gene: TRBV2
d_gene: TRBD1
abundance: -
CDR3aa: CASSSQGDRHNEQFF
CDR3nt: TGTGCCAGCAGCTCCCAGGGGGACCGCCACAATGAGCAGTTCTTC

j_gene: TRBJ2-1
v_gene: TRBV29-1
d_gene: -
abundance: -
CDR3aa: CSVAASNNEQFF
CDR3nt: TGCAGCGTTGCCGCTAGCAACAATGAGCAGTTCTTC

j_gene: TRBJ1-5
v_gene: TRBV2
d_gene: -
abundance: few
CDR3aa: CASSDSDMGNQPQHF
CDR3nt: TGTGCCAGCAGTGATTCAGATATGGGCAATCAGCCCCAGCATTTT

j_gene: TRBJ2-3
v_gene: TRBV5-1
d_gene: -
abundance: -
CDR3aa: CASSLDIGSDTQYF
CDR3nt: TGCGCCAGCAGCTTGGACATAGGGTCAGATACGCAGTATTTT

j_gene: TRBJ1-1
v_gene: TRBV15
d_gene: -
abundance: -
CDR3aa: CATSRGTGEAFF
CDR3nt: TGTGCCACCAGCAGAGGGACGGGTGAAGCTTTCTTT

j_gene: TRBJ1-2
v_gene: TRBV7-2
d_gene: TRBD1
abundance: -
CDR3aa: CASSPGQHYGYTF
CDR3nt: TGTGCCAGCAGCCCGGGACAGCACTATGGCTACACCTTC